Listed below are T cell receptor beta chains from one sample, sequenced in a study of T cells in Graves' hyperthyroidism and ophthalmopathy. TCRdb reprocessed the multiplex PCR reads via MiXCR and lists one record per CDR3 protein. Found here are around 400,000 distinct CDR3 sequences, roughly 13% of them singletons; the top ten hold 9.2%. The sequenced sample consisted of blood. These receptors all come from a woman under 30 with Graves' hyperthyroidism. CDR3s include the opening cysteine and the closing phenylalanine or tryptophan. D genes are given only for firm matches. Part of the rows lack a size; the others show once, few, many or a class for expanded clones.

v_gene,len,abundance,j_gene,d_gene,CDR3aa,CDR3nt
TRBV24-1,13,few,TRBJ1-4,-,CATSEDSTGKLFF,TGTGCCACCAGTGAGGACTCAACGGGAAAACTGTTTTTT
TRBV11-1,16,many,TRBJ2-7,-,CASSLAQGPGHYEQYF,TGTGCCAGCAGCTTAGCGCAGGGGCCTGGACACTACGAGCAGTACTTC
TRBV6-1,14,many,TRBJ1-2,-,CASRPTGQGGGYTF,TGTGCCAGCAGACCTACGGGTCAGGGTGGTGGCTACACCTTC
TRBV5-1,16,many,TRBJ2-2,-,CASSPFVGGNTGELFF,TGCGCCAGCAGCCCTTTCGTTGGGGGAAACACCGGGGAGCTGTTTTTT
TRBV6-1,15,many,TRBJ2-2,TRBD1,CASRSGTDNTGELFF,TGTGCCAGCAGATCCGGGACAGATAACACCGGGGAGCTGTTTTTT
TRBV3-1,16,many,TRBJ1-4,-,CASSHPPGRGAEKLFF,TGTGCCAGCAGCCATCCCCCTGGGCGAGGAGCCGAAAAACTGTTTTTT
TRBV3-1,14,-,TRBJ2-3,TRBD2,CASSERGETDTQYF,TGTGCCAGCAGCGAGCGGGGGGAAACAGATACGCAGTATTTT
TRBV5-6,16,few,TRBJ1-2,-,CASSPEGGSAVYGYTF,TGTGCCAGCAGCCCGGAGGGAGGGTCGGCTGTCTATGGCTACACCTTC
TRBV30,12,-,TRBJ2-2,-,CAWSPSLGELFF,TGTGCCTGGAGTCCCTCACTCGGGGAGCTGTTTTTT
TRBV20-1,10,many,TRBJ2-7,-,CSAGAYEQYF,TGCAGTGCTGGAGCCTACGAGCAGTACTTC
TRBV25-1,15,-,TRBJ2-2,-,CASSEGYSSPGELFF,TGTGCCAGCAGTGAAGGGTACTCCTCGCCCGGGGAGCTGTTTTTT
TRBV3-1,16,-,TRBJ1-4,-,CASSVSGGSLNEKLFF,TGTGCCAGCAGCGTATCGGGGGGGAGCCTTAATGAAAAACTGTTTTTT
TRBV20-1,15,few,TRBJ2-5,-,CSAVGYRPAQETQYF,TGCAGTGCTGTAGGATACAGGCCTGCACAAGAGACCCAGTACTTC
TRBV20-1,12,-,TRBJ2-7,-,CSAPIDTYEQYF,TGCAGTGCTCCCATAGATACCTACGAGCAGTACTTC
TRBV20-1,15,-,TRBJ2-6,-,CSAVGRGSGANVLTF,TGCAGTGCTGTTGGACGGGGCTCTGGGGCCAACGTCCTGACTTTC
TRBV6-1,14,many,TRBJ1-2,TRBD1,CANTGAPLNYGYTF,TGTGCCAACACAGGGGCCCCTCTTAACTATGGCTACACCTTC
TRBV11-3,14,many,TRBJ2-1,-,CASSLRAPKSEQFF,TGTGCCAGCAGCTTAAGGGCCCCTAAGAGTGAGCAGTTCTTC
TRBV11-2,16,once,TRBJ2-1,TRBD2,CASSLGLAGGSDEQFF,TGTGCCAGCAGCTTAGGACTAGCGGGGGGGTCGGATGAGCAGTTCTTC
TRBV12-3/TRBV12-4,14,many,TRBJ1-5,-,CASSPLGPNQPQHF,TGTGCCAGCAGCCCTTTGGGTCCCAATCAGCCCCAGCATTTT
TRBV28,15,few,TRBJ1-5,TRBD1,CASSTPDRGGQPQHF,TGTGCCAGCAGCACTCCCGACAGGGGAGGTCAGCCCCAGCATTTT